These 20 T cell receptor beta chains came from one sample sequenced in a study of response to subunit inactivated influenza vaccine. TCRdb fed the RT-PCR reads into MiXCR, producing one record per CDR3 protein. The top ten clones hold roughly 3% of a sample with around 530,000 distinct CDR3 sequences, approximately 16% of them seen once. The starting material was CD4+ T cells sorted from PBMCs, obtained roughly 24 months after vaccination. The receptors come from a man in his fifties or sixties who received an inactivated influenza vaccine.

The chain links TRBV5-5 to TRBJ1-2, with D possibly TRBD1 on 6 matching bases. In germline, CDR1 is SGHKS, CDR2 YYEKEE (reference sequence). Trimming pared 2 bases from V and 6 bases from J, leaving 8 bases between. The CDR3 totals 12 residues. In nucleotides, the CDR3 is TGTGCCAGCAGCTTATACAGGGATGGCTACACCTTC. Amino acid sequence: CASSLYRDGYTF. The complete variable domain, with remaining parts taken from reference TRBV5-5 and TRBJ1-2, reads DAGVTQSPTHLIKTRGQQVTLRCSPISGHKSVSWYQQVLGQGPQFIFQYYEKEERGRGNFPDRFSARQFPNYSSELNVNALLLGDSALYLCASSLYRDGYTFGSGTRLTVV.

This clonotype came up many times. V usage is TRBV12-3 or TRBV12-4 and J usage is TRBJ2-4; TRBD1 matches at 9 bases. V lost 6 bases and J lost 2; bases outside the gene matches: 5. This CDR3 has 15 residues. This CDR3 is CASREGQGTKNIQYF. CDR3 coding DNA: TGTGCCAGCAGAGAGGGACAGGGTACCAAAAACATTCAGTACTTC.

This clonotype was found a few times. V and J are TRBV15 and TRBJ2-2; TRBD2 agrees at 8 bases. Germline trimming cut 5 bases from V and 7 bases from J; bases unmatched to any gene: 6. Germline lookup yields CDR1 LNHNV and CDR2 YYDKDF (reference sequence). The CDR3 covers 14 residues. CDR3 amino acids: CATSVTSVSGELFF. DNA for the CDR3: TGTGCCACCAGCGTGACTAGCGTGAGCGGGGAGCTGTTTTTT.

At least ten counts were recorded for this clonotype. In nucleotides, the CDR3 is TGTGCCAGCAGTTTATACTTGACAGACACAGATACGCAGTATTTT. It is translated as CASSLYLTDTDTQYF. The J gene is TRBJ2-3, the V gene TRBV12-3 or TRBV12-4; D possibly corresponds to TRBD1 (5 bases). V lost 2 bases to trimming and J lost 2 bases, with 11 bases between them. The CDR3 consists of 15 residues.

The table lists this clonotype with a few counts. The J gene is TRBJ1-6, the V gene TRBV7-9; 7 bases fit TRBD1. This CDR3 has 15 amino acids. V trimming: 5 bases; J trimming: 10 bases; junction bases outside the gene matches: 11. CDR1 SEHNR and CDR2 FQNEAQ come from the germline V gene (reference sequence). The CDR3: CASSHTGTAVSPLHF. CDR3 bases: TGTGCCAGCAGCCATACCGGGACAGCGGTCTCACCCCTCCACTTT.

This clonotype was picked up many times. The rearrangement joins TRBV6-1 to TRBJ1-2; TRBD1 might be the D (6 bases). The CDR3 loop spans 15 amino acids. Germline V lookup: CDR1 MNHNS, CDR2 SASEGT. The V gene lost 8 bases and the J gene lost 10 bases, with 26 bases spanning the gap. CDR3 nucleotide sequence: TGTGCCAGCTCAGTAGGGGGGCGGGGGGCCAAAGTCTACACCTTC. Protein product: CASSVGGRGAKVYTF.

The rearrangement uses TRBV5-1 and TRBJ2-3; 9 bases match TRBD1. Per germline, CDR1 SGHRS and CDR2 YFSETQ. Losses at the gene ends were 4 bases for V and 0 bases for J; bases not matched to a gene: 6. The CDR3 contains 16 residues. CDR3 bases: TGCGCCAGCAGCAATCGGGGACAGGGTAGCACAGATACGCAGTATTTT. It yields the protein CASSNRGQGSTDTQYF.

This clonotype was observed a few times. The germline gene is not matched at one end of the junction; a read error may be the cause. The gene calls are TRBV12-3 or TRBV12-4 and TRBJ1-5; 7 bases fit TRBD1. This CDR3 comprises 12 residues. The CDR3 DNA reads TGCGCCAGTAGACAGGGTGGTCAGCCCCAGCATTTT. This encodes CASRQGGQPQHF.

V usage is TRBV5-6 and J usage is TRBJ2-7; 8 bases match TRBD2. CDR3 size: 15 residues. CDR1 and CDR2 (germline): SGHDT, YYEEEE. V lost 3 bases, J lost 6 bases, and 11 bases stayed unmatched. The CDR3 DNA follows: TGTGCCAGCAGCTACCCGGGACTAGGATCTCCCGAGCAGTACTTC. Amino acid sequence: CASSYPGLGSPEQYF. The full variable domain, in which reference TRBV5-6 and TRBJ2-7 provide the parts outside the CDR3, is DAGVTQSPTHLIKTRGQQVTLRCSPKSGHDTVSWYQQALGQGPQFIFQYYEEEERQRGNFPDRFSGHQFPNYSSELNVNALLLGDSALYLCASSYPGLGSPEQYFGPGTRLTVT.

The J gene is TRBJ2-1, the V gene TRBV28; possible D gene TRBD1, 6 bases. Germline V gene lookup returns CDR1 MDHEN and CDR2 SYDVKM. The CDR3 is 16 residues long. Trimming removed 6 bases from V and 3 bases from J, with 18 bases in between. The CDR3 bases are TGTGCCAGCAGCTCGGTGGGGGCCCACCTCTACAATGAGCAGTTCTTC. Its translation is CASSSVGAHLYNEQFF. The full variable domain, its missing parts supplied by reference TRBV28 and TRBJ2-1, is DVKVTQSSRYLVKRTGEKVFLECVQDMDHENMFWYRQDPGLGLRLIYFSYDVKMKEKGDIPEGYSVSREKKERFSLILESASTNQTSMYLCASSSVGAHLYNEQFFGPGTRLTVL.

This chain joins TRBV29-1 and TRBJ2-5; weak D call: TRBD2 (6 bases). The CDR3 spans 14 residues. The V end lost 6 bases, the J end lost 5 bases, and 19 bases lay between the germline ends. The germline gives CDR1 SQVTM, CDR2 ANQGSEA. The CDR3 DNA reads as TGCAGCGTCCGCGGGACGGCTTTATGGGAGACCCAGTACTTC. Translating gives CSVRGTALWETQYF.

This clonotype was seen more than once but under ten times. The rearrangement links TRBV3-1 to TRBJ1-2; a weak D match, TRBD1 (6 bases). The V gene's germline CDR1 is LGHDT and CDR2 YNNKEL (reference sequence). The CDR3 runs 14 residues. V lost 0 bases and J lost 8, with 13 bases in between. CDR3 nucleotides: TGTGCCAGCAGCCAAGATTTTAGTACAGGGGGCTACACCTTC. Protein: CASSQDFSTGGYTF.

V usage is TRBV6-1 and J usage is TRBJ2-5, with D perhaps matching TRBD2 (6 bases). Per the germline V gene, CDR1 is MNHNS and CDR2 is SASEGT. This CDR3 has 16 amino acids. Trimming removed 8 bases at V and 4 bases at J, with 23 bases between. The CDR3 coding sequence is TGTGCCAGCGGGCTACGGTCTGGCGGGGCTGGAGAGACCCAGTACTTC. It yields the protein CASGLRSGGAGETQYF.

This clonotype was counted between two and nine times. This rearrangement joins TRBV9 to TRBJ2-1; 12 bases align to TRBD2. V lost 4 bases, J lost 4 bases, and 3 bases stayed unmatched. Germline values: CDR1 SGDLS, CDR2 YYNGEE. The CDR3 covers 15 residues. CDR3 bases: TGTGCCAGCAGCAAACTAGCGGGAGGATACAATGAGCAGTTCTTC. As protein: CASSKLAGGYNEQFF.

V usage is TRBV29-1 and J usage is TRBJ1-2; D is unclear. The CDR3 runs 12 residues. Trimming shortened V by 0 bases and J by 8 bases, and 10 bases separated the two germline ends. Germline V gene data show CDR1 as SQVTM and CDR2 as ANQGSEA. The CDR3 DNA reads TGCAGCGTTGAAGATCGGGGTTCGGGCTACACCTTC. Protein: CSVEDRGSGYTF.

The chain couples TRBV6-1 to TRBJ2-5; D is possibly TRBD1 (6 bases). The CDR3 sequence is 16 residues long. The V and J ends lost 4 bases and 0 bases respectively, with 15 bases between them. The V gene's germline CDR1 is MNHNS and CDR2 SASEGT. CDR3 loop: CASSGKPGTNQETQYF. In DNA, the CDR3 is TGTGCCAGCAGTGGGAAACCCGGGACAAACCAAGAGACCCAGTACTTC.

This chain connects TRBV9 to TRBJ1-1; D ambiguous. The CDR3 sequence is 15 residues long. The germline gives CDR1 SGDLS, CDR2 YYNGEE. The V end lost 2 bases, the J end lost 5 bases, and 16 bases lay between the germline ends. The DNA for the CDR3 is TGTGCCAGCAGCGTGGACGCCTATTATGGGACTGAAGCTTTCTTT. Protein product: CASSVDAYYGTEAFF.

This clonotype was counted between two and nine times. The chain is built from TRBV4-1 and TRBJ2-3; D unclear. Germline lookup yields CDR1 MGHRA and CDR2 YSYEKL. Trimming took off 6 bases at V and 4 bases at J, with 17 bases between the two ends. There are 15 residues in the CDR3. CDR3 DNA: TGCGCCAGCAGTGTCTCCTGGTCACCCCCAGATACGCAGTATTTT. It translates to CASSVSWSPPDTQYF.

This clonotype was picked up many times. This chain uses TRBV4-3 with TRBJ2-3; 7 bases are a match to TRBD2. The CDR3 covers 14 residues. The germline V gene has CDR1 LGHNA and CDR2 YSLEER. V shed 4 bases and J 6 bases; nucleotides not matched to a gene: 7. CDR3: CASSPGGAGDTQYF. CDR3 in DNA: TGCGCCAGCAGCCCCGGAGGAGCGGGGGATACGCAGTATTTT.

CDR3 sequence (DNA): TGCAGCGTAGCCCCTACTAGTCTTGTTGAGCAGTTCTTC. Residues: CSVAPTSLVEQFF. The chain links TRBV29-1 to TRBJ2-1; possibly TRBD2 for D (5 bases). This CDR3 has 13 amino acids. V shed 6 bases and J shed 9 bases, with 18 bases lying between them. Germline CDR1 reads SQVTM; CDR2 reads ANQGSEA.